These 7 T cell receptor beta chains were all obtained from the same sample, sequenced in a study of T cells in Graves' hyperthyroidism and ophthalmopathy (dated by TCRdb to 2018 to 2020). Library generation was performed with multiplex PCR. The listed sequencing device is Illumina HiSeq 2000. The TCR beta CDR3 regions were amplified from the RNA transcripts. For the first round of RT-PCR on the TCR CDR3, the HTBI primer set was used together with the Qiagen OneStep RT-PCR kit. TCRdb cleaned the public reads at Q25 with fastp, built clones with MiXCR and kept in-frame beta chains. Every CDR3 protein is listed once, alongside the most common genes and DNA of its rows. Across this sample there are around 500,000 distinct CDR3 sequences, with about 16% seen only once. The ten largest clones represent approximately 30% of the sample. The sample was blood. These receptors originate from a woman in her thirties with Graves' ophthalmopathy.

The rearrangement links TRBV19 to TRBJ2-7; weak D call: TRBD1 (6 bases). The CDR3 runs 13 residues. The V and J ends lost 5 bases and 3 bases respectively, with 11 bases between them. CDR1 and CDR2 from the germline V gene are LNHDA and SQIVND (reference sequence). The CDR3 reads CASSGQLYYEQYF. The DNA of the CDR3 is TGTGCCAGTAGTGGACAGCTATACTACGAGCAGTACTTC.

This clonotype was seen more than once but under ten times. The chain couples TRBV14 to TRBJ2-1, with 9 positions matching TRBD1. Trimming at V came to 0 bases and at J to 0 bases, leaving 6 bases not matched to a gene. Germline CDR1 is SGHDN and CDR2 is FVKESK. The length of the CDR3 is 18 residues. In DNA, the CDR3 is TGTGCCAGCAGCCAAGATTGGGGGACAGGGAGCTCCTACAATGAGCAGTTCTTC. This gives the protein CASSQDWGTGSSYNEQFF.

The chain carries TRBV6-1 and TRBJ2-5, with TRBD1 matching 7 bases. Germline assignment: CDR1 MNHNS and CDR2 SASEGT. This CDR3 spans 15 amino acids. The V gene end was trimmed by 7 bases and the J gene end by 5 bases; junction bases not matched to a gene: 13. This CDR3 reads CASTDRSRSVETQYF. For the CDR3, the DNA is TGTGCCAGCACGGACAGGAGTAGAAGTGTCGAGACCCAGTACTTC.

This clonotype was seen at least ten times. The V call is TRBV7-2, the J call TRBJ2-5; D is ambiguous. Per germline, CDR1 SGHTA and CDR2 FQGNSA. The CDR3 spans 14 residues. Trimming took 10 bases from V and 4 from J, leaving 19 bases between them. The CDR3 sequence: CATSPPRLLETQYF. In nucleotides, the CDR3 is TGTGCCACTTCCCCCCCACGGCTCTTAGAGACCCAGTACTTC.

Notes on this clonotype: A clone one base away is much larger, so this may be a read error. The chain combines TRBV6-2 or TRBV6-3 with TRBJ2-7, with D unclear. This CDR3 is built from 13 residues. CDR1 MNHEY and CDR2 SVGEGT come from the germline V gene. CDR3 region: CASSWASIYGQYF. CDR3 bases: TGTGCCAGCAGCTGGGCTAGTATCTACGGGCAGTACTTC.

This clonotype was picked up many times. The chain uses TRBV2 and TRBJ1-4; TRBD1 is a possible D gene (6 bases). The germline V gene has CDR1 SNHLY and CDR2 FYNNEI. The CDR3 is made up of 14 amino acids. V lost 3 bases and J 8 bases, leaving 13 bases between the germline ends. The CDR3 sequence: CASSEAGEGEKLFF. The CDR3 DNA reads as TGTGCCAGCAGTGAGGCAGGGGAAGGGGAAAAACTGTTTTTT.

This clonotype was detected many times. V is TRBV30 and J is TRBJ2-1; D perhaps matches TRBD1 (6 bases). Deletions cut 5 bases from V and 1 base from J, with 15 bases between. Per the germline V gene, CDR1 is GTSNPN and CDR2 is SVGIG (reference sequence). This CDR3 region has 15 residues. CDR3 sequence: CAWAPPGVSYNEQFF. The CDR3 coding sequence is TGTGCCTGGGCCCCCCCAGGGGTATCCTACAATGAGCAGTTCTTC.